This T cell receptor beta chain was identified during a study of T cell repertoires in cytomegalovirus infection. The wider study: TCR beta signatures that were public indicated CMV infection and matching HLA type.

V lost 0 bases and J lost 4; bases outside the gene matches: 3. The CDR3 sequence is 15 residues long. Germline assignment: CDR1 SGHNT and CDR2 YENEEA. This clonotype has more than one count but fewer than ten. Its antigen remains unidentified. Each CDR3 protein gets one entry after TCRdb re-called the reads with MiXCR. The sample lists nearly 550,000 distinct CDR3 sequences, more than 15% occurring once. Regarding the study as a whole: Ex vivo, HLA-C-restricted CMV-specific TCR beta clonotypes prevailed over the rest of the response. Identification of carriers of CMV plus the relevant HLA was performed using cumulative public TCR beta family frequency.

The chain joins TRBV11-3 to TRBJ2-1, with 7 bases fitting TRBD2. Material: CD8+ T cells from PBMCs. The sequence came from a human donor in good health (CMV status not recorded). Some clones in this sample may be carry-over from other donors' samples. CDR3 nucleotides: TGTGCCAGCAGCTTAGATCGAGCGGGGTACAATGAGCAGTTCTTC. Translated: CASSLDRAGYNEQFF.